This T cell receptor (beta chain) came from a study of response to subunit inactivated influenza vaccine. TCRdb analysed the RT-PCR reads with MiXCR anew, one entry per CDR3 protein. The table shows about half a million distinct CDR3 sequences, with approximately 9.9% occurring only once. This clonotype turned up a few times. Its target is unknown. General study points: The authors offered the suggestion that each seasonal influenza vaccination recruits few new T cells.

CDR1 and CDR2 (germline): KGHDR, SFDVKD. The ends were cut back, 6 bases at V and 3 bases at J, with 8 bases in the middle. The CDR3 covers 13 residues. The chain joins TRBV24-1 to TRBJ1-5; tentatively, D is TRBD1 (5 bases). The sequence came from a man aged 45 to 65 who received an inactivated influenza vaccine. The source was PBMCs from blood, collected 40 to 50 days after vaccination. In DNA form, the CDR3 reads TGTGCCACCAGTCGGGGGACCAATCAGCCCCAGCATTTT. This sequence encodes CATSRGTNQPQHF.